The rows below give T cell receptor beta chains drawn from one sample of a study of T cells in Graves' hyperthyroidism and ophthalmopathy. TCRdb fed the multiplex PCR reads into MiXCR, producing one record per CDR3 protein. The sample lists around 520,000 distinct CDR3 sequences, roughly 25% occurring once. Sequenced sample: blood. These receptors were collected from a woman between 25 and 40 years old with Graves' ophthalmopathy. CDR3s include the opening cysteine and the closing phenylalanine or tryptophan. D genes are given only for firm matches. Some rows mark clone size as missing; the rest say once, few, many or name a class of expanded clone.

d_gene,j_gene,v_gene,abundance,CDR3aa,CDR3nt
-,TRBJ2-7,TRBV4-2,-,CASSQDWARSYEQYF,TGTGCCAGCAGCCAAGATTGGGCCCGCTCCTACGAGCAGTACTTC
-,TRBJ1-5,TRBV4-1,many,CASSHGTSNQPQHF,TGCGCCAGCAGCCACGGGACATCAAATCAGCCCCAGCATTTT
TRBD1,TRBJ2-1,TRBV6-1,few,CASRKDRGHEQFF,TGTGCCAGCAGGAAGGACAGGGGCCATGAGCAGTTCTTC
-,TRBJ2-7,TRBV9,-,CASTVGDIYEQYF,TGTGCCAGCACCGTAGGGGACATCTACGAGCAGTACTTC
-,TRBJ2-5,TRBV12-3/TRBV12-4,many,CASSLGAGQGRTQYF,TGTGCCAGCAGCCTTGGTGCGGGGCAGGGAAGGACCCAGTACTTC
-,TRBJ1-2,TRBV15,-,CATSTPGHRYGYTF,TGTGCCACCAGCACCCCGGGACACCGATATGGCTACACCTTC
-,TRBJ2-5,TRBV18,-,CASSPPGRLETQYF,TGTGCCAGCTCACCACCGGGGAGATTGGAGACCCAGTACTTC
TRBD1,TRBJ2-6,TRBV10-3,many,CAIGDSGAAGANVLTF,TGTGCCATCGGGGACAGTGGGGCGGCTGGGGCCAACGTCCTGACTTTC
TRBD1,TRBJ2-5,TRBV7-3,-,CASSSTGAETQYF,TGTGCCAGCAGCTCCACAGGGGCGGAGACCCAGTACTTC
-,TRBJ1-3,TRBV20-1,-,CSARDLTWGRSGNTIYF,TGCAGTGCTAGAGATCTGACCTGGGGGCGCTCTGGAAACACCATATATTTT
-,TRBJ2-7,TRBV5-1,-,CASSLARGGSYEQYF,TGCGCCAGCAGCTTGGCCAGGGGGGGGTCCTACGAGCAGTACTTC
TRBD1,TRBJ2-2,TRBV2,many,CASSGQGVHSTGELFF,TGTGCCAGCAGTGGGCAGGGGGTTCATTCCACCGGGGAGCTGTTTTTT
-,TRBJ2-7,TRBV27,many,CASSRPRPGAARPEQYF,TGTGCCAGCAGCCGACCCAGACCCGGGGCTGCCCGTCCCGAGCAGTACTTC
-,TRBJ1-6,TRBV6-5,many,CASRRGGLLVSYNSPLHF,TGTGCCAGCAGGCGGGGCGGGCTTCTGGTGTCCTATAATTCACCCCTCCACTTT
-,TRBJ1-2,TRBV12-3/TRBV12-4,-,CASSLVPVYYGYTF,TGTGCCAGCAGTTTAGTACCAGTTTACTATGGCTACACCTTC
-,TRBJ1-1,TRBV18,-,CASSSGHPNTEAFF,TGTGCCAGCTCATCGGGACACCCGAACACTGAAGCTTTCTTT